The entry below gives a single T cell receptor (beta chain) sequence along with its context. Only in-frame clones appear in the TCRdb table, and some are missing; sequencing was by immunoSEQ multiplex PCR. In the table there are 400,000 to 450,000 clones, roughly 88% of which are singletons. These data originate in a study of blood T cell repertoires in COVID-19. Germline CDR1 is MRHNA and CDR2 is SNTAGT. V was cut by 3 bases and J by 6 bases, with 17 bases left in between. The CDR3 totals 15 residues. The rearrangement links TRBV6-4 to TRBJ1-2; D call uncertain. The TCR originated in a woman aged 25 to 39 with active or convalescent COVID-19. The specimen sequenced was peripheral blood. CDR3 protein: CASSEAGSPGNGYTF. CDR3 DNA: TGTGCCAGCAGTGAGGCGGGCTCCCCTGGGAATGGCTACACCTTC.